Following are 2 T cell receptor beta chains from one sample sequenced in a study of blood T cell repertoires in COVID-19. Sequenced by immunoSEQ multiplex PCR; TCRdb stores in-frame clones only, minus some. This table holds about 140,000 clones, roughly 90% found once. Sequencing used peripheral blood. These receptors were collected from a human donor in a cohort sampled during active COVID-19.

V gene TRBV29-1 combines with J gene TRBJ2-3, with 9 bases lining up with TRBD2. Germline CDR1 reads SQVTM; CDR2 reads ANQGSEA. The junction had 8 bases not matched to a gene; V was cut back by 2 bases and J by 5 bases. CDR3 length equals 15 residues. The CDR3 reads CSVEFGRGGQDTQYF. CDR3 coding DNA: TGCAGCGTTGAATTTGGGCGGGGGGGCCAAGATACGCAGTATTTT.

This clone was observed a few times. This chain joins TRBV23-1 and TRBJ2-7; 12 bases align to TRBD2. TRBV23-1 is an open reading frame whose function is uncertain. The junction had 5 bases not matched to a gene; V was cut back by 3 bases and J by 2 bases. CDR3 size: 16 residues. DNA of the CDR3: TGCGCCAGCAGTCAGTCACTAGCGGGGGGAACCTACGAGCAGTACTTC. Translated, it gives CASSQSLAGGTYEQYF.